The 20 T cell receptor beta chains below come from one sample, sequenced in a study of T cells in Graves' hyperthyroidism and ophthalmopathy. RNA transcripts served as the template for amplifying TCR beta CDR3 regions. The TCR CDR3 first-round RT-PCR relied on the HTBI primer set. TCRdb recomputed calls from the multiplex PCR reads with MiXCR, one row per CDR3 protein. The table has hundreds of thousands of distinct CDR3 sequences, less than 20% seen once; the top ten hold approximately 50%. Sequencing was done on a sample of blood. Receptors originate from a man aged 40-50 years with Graves' ophthalmopathy.

This clonotype showed up just a few times. The rearrangement links TRBV20-1 to TRBJ2-1, with TRBD2 identical over 13 bases. V trimming: 0 bases; J trimming: 9 bases; junction bases outside the gene matches: 11. The CDR3 runs to 17 residues. Germline V lookup: CDR1 DFQATT, CDR2 SNEGSKA (reference sequence). As DNA, the CDR3 is TGCAGTGCTAGAGATTTAACCGGACTAGCGGGAGCAGGTGAGCAGTTCTTC. It is translated as CSARDLTGLAGAGEQFF.

This clonotype was picked up a small number of times. As DNA, the CDR3 is TGTGCTAGCGCTAGCGGGGGCACAGATACGCAGTATTTT. Translating it yields CASASGGTDTQYF. The chain carries TRBV7-7 and TRBJ2-3, with 9 nucleotides matching TRBD2. There are 13 residues in the CDR3. Germline V gene lookup returns CDR1 SSHAT and CDR2 FNYEAQ (reference sequence).

The chain recombines TRBV7-8 with TRBJ1-5, with a possible D match to TRBD1 (6 bases). Trimming cost V 5 bases and J 0 bases, with 11 bases left between them. The V gene's germline CDR1 is SGHVS and CDR2 FQNEAQ. CDR3 length equals 15 residues. CDR3 in DNA: TGTGCCAGCAGCCGAGACAGGAATAGCAATCAGCCCCAGCATTTT. Protein sequence: CASSRDRNSNQPQHF.

This clonotype has a count of ten or more. This chain uses TRBV6-2 or TRBV6-3 with TRBJ2-7; TRBD2 is a possible D gene (7 bases). The CDR3 runs to 16 residues. The V end was cut by 0 bases, the J end by 3 bases, with 15 bases between. CDR1 MNHEY and CDR2 SVGEGT come from the germline V gene. The CDR3 here is CASSYSTARGGYEQYF. The CDR3 coding sequence is TGTGCCAGCAGTTACTCGACCGCGAGGGGGGGCTACGAGCAGTACTTC.

This clonotype was seen a few times. V gene TRBV2 combines with J gene TRBJ1-2, with a possible D match to TRBD1 (6 bases). Germline loops: CDR1 SNHLY, CDR2 FYNNEI. V was clipped by 2 bases and J by 0 bases, with 16 bases between them. The CDR3 totals 17 residues. CDR3 residues: CASSEYVARTANYGYTF. CDR3 in DNA: TGTGCCAGCAGTGAATACGTGGCGAGGACAGCTAACTATGGCTACACCTTC.

The rearrangement joins TRBV28 to TRBJ2-1; 8 nucleotides align to TRBD1. The junction had 13 bases not matched to a gene; V was cut back by 8 bases and J by 4 bases. This CDR3 region has 16 residues. CDR1 and CDR2 from the germline V gene are MDHEN and SYDVKM. As DNA, the CDR3 is TGTGCCAGCGGGGGTCTTACTGGACAGGGTTACAATGAGCAGTTCTTC. Protein sequence: CASGGLTGQGYNEQFF.

This clonotype showed up many times. The gene calls are TRBV30 and TRBJ1-3; D call uncertain. CDR1 and CDR2 from the germline V gene are GTSNPN and SVGIG (reference sequence). V lost 3 bases to trimming and J lost 0 bases, with 12 bases between them. CDR3 length: 15 amino acids. The CDR3 nucleotides are TGTGCCTGGAGCGCGAACCGACTCTCTGGAAACACCATATATTTT. Its translation is CAWSANRLSGNTIYF.

This clonotype was seen more than once but under ten times. The chain is built from TRBV13 and TRBJ1-3, with 12 nucleotides matching TRBD1. V lost 8 bases and J lost 2; bases outside the gene matches: 1. Per the germline V gene, CDR1 is PRHDT and CDR2 is FYEKMQ (reference sequence). The CDR3 totals 14 residues. The CDR3: CASRDRGPGNTIYF. The CDR3, as DNA: TGTGCCAGCCGGGACAGGGGGCCTGGAAACACCATATATTTT.

This clonotype was counted only a few times. The chain uses TRBV7-2 and TRBJ2-2, with TRBD1 matching over 8 bases. V lost 1 base to trimming and J lost 4 bases; unmatched junction nucleotides: 8. The CDR3 sequence is 17 residues long. Germline V gene data show CDR1 as SGHTA and CDR2 as FQGNSA. The CDR3 loop is CASSLDAGRGRTGELFF. CDR3 sequence (DNA): TGTGCCAGCAGCTTAGACGCGGGCAGGGGGCGCACCGGGGAGCTGTTTTTT.

This clonotype occurred a few times. The chain uses TRBV6-1 and TRBJ1-5; a possible D gene is TRBD1 (6 bases). Looked up from germline, CDR1 is MNHNS and CDR2 is SASEGT. V was pared by 7 bases and J by 4 bases, with 14 bases between. This CDR3 has 14 residues. CDR3 sequence: CASTDRSWNQPQHF. The CDR3 nucleotides read TGTGCCAGCACAGACAGGTCATGGAATCAGCCCCAGCATTTT.

This clonotype was counted at least ten times. The rearrangement uses TRBV20-1 and TRBJ2-5, with 11 bases lining up with TRBD2. The CDR3 is 14 amino acids. The V gene's germline CDR1 is DFQATT and CDR2 SNEGSKA (reference sequence). After removal of 6 bases from V and 2 bases from J, the junction contained 5 bases not matched to a gene. CDR3 residues: CSAMRTSGQETQYF. As DNA, the CDR3 is TGCAGTGCGATGAGGACTAGCGGGCAAGAGACCCAGTACTTC.

The chain is built from TRBV28 and TRBJ1-4; 8 bases fit TRBD1. J was trimmed by 8 bases and V by 3 bases; bases with no gene match: 11. Germline V gives CDR1 MDHEN, CDR2 SYDVKM. The CDR3 has 16 residues. This CDR3 is CASSFETGDNREKLFF. CDR3 nucleotide sequence: TGTGCCAGCAGTTTCGAGACAGGGGATAATAGGGAAAAACTGTTTTTT.

This clonotype was counted once. The rearrangement uses TRBV20-1 and TRBJ2-1, with TRBD2 matching 15 bases. This CDR3 has 14 amino acids. The V and J ends lost 6 bases and 14 bases, in that order; junction bases with no gene match: 11. Germline CDR1 DFQATT, CDR2 SNEGSKA (reference sequence). This CDR3 reads CSATGLAGGIEKFF. As DNA, the CDR3 is TGCAGTGCAACGGGACTAGCGGGAGGAATCGAGAAGTTCTTC.

CDR3 residues: CSAMVGDPGGSNYGYTF. DNA for the CDR3: TGCAGTGCTATGGTTGGGGACCCCGGGGGGTCTAACTATGGCTACACCTTC. The J gene is TRBJ1-2, the V gene TRBV20-1, with D possibly being TRBD1 (5 bases). CDR1 is DFQATT, CDR2 SNEGSKA, per germline (reference sequence). The CDR3 covers 17 residues. V dropped 4 bases and J dropped 0 bases, with 21 bases sitting between them.

Only a few counts were recorded for this clonotype. V usage is TRBV6-1 and J usage is TRBJ1-3; D uncertain. The V and J ends lost 5 bases and 0 bases respectively, with 11 bases between them. CDR3 length: 15 amino acids. Germline lookup yields CDR1 MNHNS and CDR2 SASEGT. The CDR3 coding sequence is TGTGCCAGCAGTACAAGACTTTTCTCTGGAAACACCATATATTTT. It encodes CASSTRLFSGNTIYF.

The chain joins TRBV9 to TRBJ1-6; 7 nucleotides match TRBD1. This CDR3 comprises 14 residues. The V segment lost 0 bases and the J segment 10 bases; nucleotides outside the gene matches: 4. The germline gives CDR1 SGDLS, CDR2 YYNGEE. DNA of the CDR3: TGTGCCAGCAGCGTAGAGGGACAGAGGTCACCCCTCCACTTT. It is translated as CASSVEGQRSPLHF.

On this clonotype itself: The conserved closing phenylalanine or tryptophan is absent in this CDR3, likely reflecting a read error. The chain is built from TRBV4-3 and TRBJ1-6, with 7 bases identical to TRBD1. The CDR3 contains 14 residues. Germline trimming cut 1 base from V and 13 bases from J; bases unmatched to any gene: 7. CDR1 and CDR2 (germline): LGHNA, YSLEER. Written as DNA, the CDR3 is TGCGCCAGCAGCCAAGGGCAGGGGGGCAGTCCCCTCCACATT. Residues: CASSQGQGGSPLHI.

The V and J genes are TRBV7-9 and TRBJ1-4; D is possibly TRBD1 (5 bases). This CDR3 has 13 amino acids. Between the trimmed V and J ends, which lost 6 bases and 4 bases, there was a span of 9 bases. The germline CDR1 and CDR2 sequences are SEHNR and FQNEAQ (reference sequence). CDR3 region: CASSPGHNEKLFF. CDR3 sequence (DNA): TGTGCCAGCAGTCCGGGGCATAATGAAAAACTGTTTTTT.

The V gene is TRBV30, the J gene TRBJ2-5; the match to TRBD2 covers 7 bases. CDR3 length equals 13 residues. With V trimmed by 3 bases and J by 7 bases, 8 bases remained unmatched. From germline, CDR1 is GTSNPN and CDR2 SVGIG (reference sequence). The CDR3 bases are TGTGCCTGGAGGGCCCCCCCGGGGGGGACCCAGTACTTC. Protein: CAWRAPPGGTQYF.

The sample holds a few counts of this clonotype. V and J are TRBV29-1 and TRBJ2-3; D perhaps matches TRBD1 (6 bases). Germline lookup yields CDR1 SQVTM and CDR2 ANQGSEA. Between the trimmed V and J ends, which lost 0 bases and 6 bases, there was a span of 10 bases. The CDR3 contains 13 residues. CDR3 protein: CSVEDRGEDTQYF. The CDR3 nucleotides are TGCAGCGTTGAAGACAGGGGAGAGGATACGCAGTATTTT.